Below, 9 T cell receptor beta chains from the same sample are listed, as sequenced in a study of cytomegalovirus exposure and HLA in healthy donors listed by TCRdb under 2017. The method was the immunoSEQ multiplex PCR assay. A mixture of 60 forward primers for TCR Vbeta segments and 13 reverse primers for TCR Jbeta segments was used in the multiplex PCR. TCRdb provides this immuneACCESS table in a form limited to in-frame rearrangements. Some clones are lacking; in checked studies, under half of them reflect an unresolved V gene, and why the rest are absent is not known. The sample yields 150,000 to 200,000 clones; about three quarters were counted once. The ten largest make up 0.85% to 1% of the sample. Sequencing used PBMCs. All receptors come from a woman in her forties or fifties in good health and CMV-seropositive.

The CDR3 loop is CASTMVGGGAFF. The CDR3 DNA sequence: TGTGCCAGTACCATGGTGGGGGGGGGAGCTTTCTTT. The chain employs TRBV19 and TRBJ1-1; maybe TRBD1 (5 bases). CDR1 and CDR2 (germline): LNHDA, SQIVND (reference sequence). The length of the CDR3 is 12 residues. The V end was cut by 7 bases, the J end by 10 bases, with 16 bases between.

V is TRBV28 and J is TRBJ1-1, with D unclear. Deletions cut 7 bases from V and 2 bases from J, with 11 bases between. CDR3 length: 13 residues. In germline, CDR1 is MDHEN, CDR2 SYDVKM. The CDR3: CASTGSKNTEAFF. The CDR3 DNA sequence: TGTGCCAGCACGGGAAGCAAAAACACTGAAGCTTTCTTT.

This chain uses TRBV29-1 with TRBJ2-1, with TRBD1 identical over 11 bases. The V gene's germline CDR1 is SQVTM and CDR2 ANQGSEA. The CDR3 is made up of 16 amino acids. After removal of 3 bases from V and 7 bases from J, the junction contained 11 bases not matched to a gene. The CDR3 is CSVDLLSGTGGNEQFF. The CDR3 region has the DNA TGCAGCGTTGATCTCCTCTCCGGGACAGGGGGGAATGAGCAGTTCTTC.

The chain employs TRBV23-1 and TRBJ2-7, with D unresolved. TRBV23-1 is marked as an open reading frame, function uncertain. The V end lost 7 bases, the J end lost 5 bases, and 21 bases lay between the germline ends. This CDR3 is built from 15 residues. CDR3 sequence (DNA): TGCGCCAGCACCCTAGGTGGTCTCCCCGAGGACGAGCAGTACTTC. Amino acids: CASTLGGLPEDEQYF.

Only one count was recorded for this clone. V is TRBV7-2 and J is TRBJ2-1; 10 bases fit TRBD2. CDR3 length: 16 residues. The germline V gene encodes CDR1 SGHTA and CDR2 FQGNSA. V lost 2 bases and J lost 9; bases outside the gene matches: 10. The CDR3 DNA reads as TGTGCCAGCAGCTTACAGCGGGGGGGCCGGCAGGTTGAGCAGTTCTTC. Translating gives CASSLQRGGRQVEQFF.

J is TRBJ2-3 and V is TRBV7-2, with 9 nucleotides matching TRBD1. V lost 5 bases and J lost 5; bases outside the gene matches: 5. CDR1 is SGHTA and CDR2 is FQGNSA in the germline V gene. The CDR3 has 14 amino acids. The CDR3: CASSPQGAGDTQYF. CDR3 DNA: TGTGCCAGCAGCCCACAGGGGGCAGGAGATACGCAGTATTTT.

The DNA for the CDR3 is TGTGCCAGCTCACCAACGTCGTCCGAGGAGTATGGCTACACCTTC. As protein: CASSPTSSEEYGYTF. The chain employs TRBV18 and TRBJ1-2; D remains unclear. V was cut by 2 bases and J by 5 bases, with 15 bases left in between. Germline V lookup: CDR1 KGHSH, CDR2 LQKENI. The CDR3 contains 15 residues.

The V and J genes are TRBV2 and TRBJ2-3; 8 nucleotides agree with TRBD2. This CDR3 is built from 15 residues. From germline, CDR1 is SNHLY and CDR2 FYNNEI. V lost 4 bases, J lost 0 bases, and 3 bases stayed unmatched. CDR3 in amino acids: CASSVGGGSTDTQYF. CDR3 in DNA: TGTGCCAGCAGTGTCGGCGGGGGGAGCACAGATACGCAGTATTTT.

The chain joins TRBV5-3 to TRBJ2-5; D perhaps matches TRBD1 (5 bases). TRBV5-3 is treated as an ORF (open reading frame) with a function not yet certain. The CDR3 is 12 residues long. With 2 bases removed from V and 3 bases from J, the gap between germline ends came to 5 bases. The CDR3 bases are TGTGCCAGAAGCTTAGGGGAAGAGACCCAGTACTTC. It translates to CARSLGEETQYF.